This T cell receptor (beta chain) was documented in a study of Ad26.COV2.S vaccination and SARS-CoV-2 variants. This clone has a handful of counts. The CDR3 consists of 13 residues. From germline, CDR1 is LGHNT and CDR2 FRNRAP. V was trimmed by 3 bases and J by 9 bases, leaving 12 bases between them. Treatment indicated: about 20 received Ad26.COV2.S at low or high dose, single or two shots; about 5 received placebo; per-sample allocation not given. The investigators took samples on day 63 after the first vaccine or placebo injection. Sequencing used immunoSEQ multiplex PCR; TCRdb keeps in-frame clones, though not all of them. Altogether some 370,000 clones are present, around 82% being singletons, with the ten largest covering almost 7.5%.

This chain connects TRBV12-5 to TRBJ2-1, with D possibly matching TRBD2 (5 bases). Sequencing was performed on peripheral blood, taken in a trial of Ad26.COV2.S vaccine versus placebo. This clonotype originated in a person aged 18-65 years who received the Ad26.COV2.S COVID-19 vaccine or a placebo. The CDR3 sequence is CASGLTSVSEQFF. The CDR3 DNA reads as TGTGCTAGTGGTTTAACTAGTGTTAGTGAGCAGTTCTTC.